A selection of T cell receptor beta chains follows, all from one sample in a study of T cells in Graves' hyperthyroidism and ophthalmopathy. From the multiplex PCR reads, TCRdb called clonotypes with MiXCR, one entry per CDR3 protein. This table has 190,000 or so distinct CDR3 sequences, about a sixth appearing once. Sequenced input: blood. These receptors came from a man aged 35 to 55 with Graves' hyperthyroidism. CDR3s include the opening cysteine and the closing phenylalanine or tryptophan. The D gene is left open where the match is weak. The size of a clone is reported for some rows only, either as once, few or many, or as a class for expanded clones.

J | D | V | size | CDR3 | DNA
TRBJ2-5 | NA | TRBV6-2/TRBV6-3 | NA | CASRTLHETQYF | TGTGCCAGCAGAACCCTCCATGAGACCCAGTACTTC
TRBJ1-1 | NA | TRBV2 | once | CASTRGPVMNTEAFF | TGTGCCAGCACCCGCGGGCCGGTTATGAACACTGAAGCTTTCTTT
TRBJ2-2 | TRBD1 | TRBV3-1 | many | CASNLQGALSGELFF | TGTGCCAGCAACTTACAGGGGGCGCTTTCCGGGGAGCTGTTTTTT
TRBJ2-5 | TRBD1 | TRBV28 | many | CASQQGIAETQYF | TGTGCCAGCCAACAGGGGATCGCCGAGACCCAGTACTTC
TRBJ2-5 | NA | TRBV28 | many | CASKGGAYDGLYQKTQYF | TGTGCCAGCAAGGGGGGGGCGTACGACGGACTCTACCAAAAGACCCAGTACTTC
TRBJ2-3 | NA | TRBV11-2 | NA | CASSRIELTRTDTQYF | TGTGCCAGCAGCCGCATCGAGCTTACTCGCACAGATACGCAGTATTTT
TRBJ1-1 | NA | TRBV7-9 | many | CASSSQNADTEAFF | TGTGCCAGCAGCTCCCAGAATGCCGACACTGAAGCTTTCTTT
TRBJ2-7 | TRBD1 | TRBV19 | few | CASRDRGIGEQYF | TGTGCCAGCCGGGACAGGGGAATTGGCGAGCAGTACTTC
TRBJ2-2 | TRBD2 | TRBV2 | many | CATRPGLAGTGELFF | TGTGCCACACGACCGGGACTAGCGGGCACCGGGGAGCTGTTTTTT
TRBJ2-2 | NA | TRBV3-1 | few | CASSQAGAGGELFF | TGTGCCAGCAGCCAAGCGGGGGCGGGCGGGGAGCTGTTTTTT
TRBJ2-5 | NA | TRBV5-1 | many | CASSLDQDVKTQYF | TGCGCCAGCAGCTTGGATCAGGATGTGAAGACCCAGTACTTC
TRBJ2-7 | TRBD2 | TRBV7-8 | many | CASSSLAASSYEQYF | TGTGCCAGCAGCTCACTAGCGGCTAGCTCCTACGAGCAGTACTTC
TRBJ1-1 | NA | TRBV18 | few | CASSPLPVRQNTEAFF | TGTGCCAGCTCACCACTTCCGGTCCGCCAGAACACTGAAGCTTTCTTT
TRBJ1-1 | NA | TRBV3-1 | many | CASSQTTNTEAFF | TGTGCCAGCAGCCAGACCACGAACACTGAAGCTTTCTTT
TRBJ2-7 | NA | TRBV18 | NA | CASSEGLEQYF | TGTGCCAGCTCAGAAGGGCTCGAGCAGTACTTC
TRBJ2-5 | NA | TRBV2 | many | CASSLRRETQYF | TGTGCCAGCAGTTTGCGTCGCGAGACCCAGTACTTC
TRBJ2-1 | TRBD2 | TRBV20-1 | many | CSASVAGGRSYNEQFF | TGCAGTGCTAGCGTAGCGGGGGGCCGATCCTACAATGAGCAGTTCTTC
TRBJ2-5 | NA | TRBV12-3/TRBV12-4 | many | CASSLLRQRETQYF | TGTGCCAGCAGCCTACTCCGGCAGAGAGAGACCCAGTACTTC
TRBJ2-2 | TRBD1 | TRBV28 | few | CASSLYRGLTGELFF | TGTGCCAGCAGTTTATACAGGGGCCTCACCGGGGAGCTGTTTTTT
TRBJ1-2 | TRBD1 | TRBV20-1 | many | CSARYTGGDYGYTF | TGCAGTGCCAGATATACAGGGGGTGACTATGGCTACACCTTC
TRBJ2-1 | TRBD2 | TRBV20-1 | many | CSAVSGGHNEQFF | TGCAGTGCTGTTAGCGGGGGCCACAATGAGCAGTTCTTC
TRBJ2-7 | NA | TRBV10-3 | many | CAISESRHYEQYF | TGTGCCATCAGTGAGTCGAGGCATTACGAGCAGTACTTC
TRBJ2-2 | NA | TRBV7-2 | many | CASSLVSPRVTGELFF | TGTGCCAGCAGCTTAGTGTCCCCGCGGGTCACCGGGGAGCTGTTTTTT
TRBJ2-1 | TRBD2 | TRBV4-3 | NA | CASSHRSASGGANEQFF | TGCGCCAGCAGCCACCGCTCGGCTAGCGGGGGGGCTAATGAGCAGTTCTTC
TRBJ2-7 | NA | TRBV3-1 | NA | CASSYSSCEQYF | TGTGCCAGCAGCTATAGCTCCTGCGAGCAGTACTTC
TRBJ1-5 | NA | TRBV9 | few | CASSPSDGVNQPQHF | TGTGCCAGCAGCCCATCCGATGGGGTCAATCAGCCCCAGCATTTT
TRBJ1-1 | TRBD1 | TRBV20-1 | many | CSAPPLSAGGRNTEAFF | TGCAGTGCTCCACCTCTCAGCGCAGGGGGCAGGAACACTGAAGCTTTCTTT
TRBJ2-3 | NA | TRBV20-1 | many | CSAPDGTDTQYF | TGCAGTGCTCCGGATGGCACAGATACGCAGTATTTT
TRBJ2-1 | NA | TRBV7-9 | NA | CASSLNTNEQFF | TGTGCCAGCAGCTTAAACACCAATGAGCAGTTCTTC
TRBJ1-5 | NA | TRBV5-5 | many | CASSPSAANQPQHF | TGTGCCAGCAGCCCGTCGGCAGCTAATCAGCCCCAGCATTTT
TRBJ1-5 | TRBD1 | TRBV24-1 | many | CATSDPMTGTGNQPQHF | TGTGCCACCAGTGACCCGATGACAGGGACCGGCAATCAGCCCCAGCATTTT
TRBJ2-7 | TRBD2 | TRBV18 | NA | CASSPKLAGAGGHEQYF | TGTGCCAGCTCACCAAAACTAGCGGGGGCCGGTGGACACGAGCAGTACTTC
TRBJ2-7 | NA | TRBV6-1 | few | CASSEARGTEAYEQYF | TGTGCCAGCAGTGAAGCGCGGGGGACAGAAGCCTACGAGCAGTACTTC
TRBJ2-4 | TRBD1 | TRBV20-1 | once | CSAKIPGQGGKEAKNIQYF | TGCAGTGCTAAAATTCCGGGACAGGGGGGAAAGGAAGCCAAAAACATTCAGTACTTC
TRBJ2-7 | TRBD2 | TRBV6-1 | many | CASSSGSGLSNYEQYF | TGTGCCAGCAGTTCAGGGTCGGGACTAAGCAATTACGAGCAGTACTTC
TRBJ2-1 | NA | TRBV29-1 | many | CSVEKPWQGSNEQFF | TGCAGCGTTGAAAAGCCATGGCAGGGCAGCAATGAGCAGTTCTTC
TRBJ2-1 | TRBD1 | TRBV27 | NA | CASRLRTGGNEQFF | TGTGCCAGCAGACTCCGGACAGGGGGCAATGAGCAGTTCTTC
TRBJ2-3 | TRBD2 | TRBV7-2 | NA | CASSFYGLAGRRDTQYF | TGTGCCAGCAGCTTTTATGGACTAGCGGGACGACGAGATACGCAGTATTTT
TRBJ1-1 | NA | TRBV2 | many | CASSPALGAFF | TGTGCCAGCAGTCCCGCCCTGGGAGCTTTCTTT
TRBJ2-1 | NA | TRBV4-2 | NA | CASSQPGGWGSSYNEQFF | TGTGCCAGCAGCCAACCCGGAGGGTGGGGGAGCTCCTACAATGAGCAGTTCTTC
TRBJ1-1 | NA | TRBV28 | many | CASNTLNGRLGAFF | TGTGCCAGCAATACCCTCAATGGGAGGCTCGGGGCTTTCTTT
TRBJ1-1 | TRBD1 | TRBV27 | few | CASSRLGQGDTEAFF | TGTGCCAGCAGCCGCCTCGGCCAGGGGGATACTGAAGCTTTCTTT